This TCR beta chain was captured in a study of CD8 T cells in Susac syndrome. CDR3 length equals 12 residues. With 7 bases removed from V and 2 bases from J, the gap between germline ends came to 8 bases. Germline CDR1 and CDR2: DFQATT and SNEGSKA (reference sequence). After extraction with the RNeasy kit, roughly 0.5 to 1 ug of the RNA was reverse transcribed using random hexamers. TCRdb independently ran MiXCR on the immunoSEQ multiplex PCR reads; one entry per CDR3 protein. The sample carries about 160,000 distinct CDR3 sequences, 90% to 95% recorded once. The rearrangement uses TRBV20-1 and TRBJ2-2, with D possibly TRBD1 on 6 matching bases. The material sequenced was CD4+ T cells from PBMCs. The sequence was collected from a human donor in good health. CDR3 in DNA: TGCAGTGTACAGGGAAACACCGGGGAGCTGTTTTTT. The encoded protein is CSVQGNTGELFF.